This paragraph covers one T cell receptor (beta chain) sequence. Its antigen is still unknown. The data belong to a study of cytomegalovirus exposure and HLA in healthy donors. Study-wide results and caveats: Analysis performed later found under 20,000 TCR beta sequences associated with HLA alleles at 0.05 false discovery rate. Most TCR beta V segments were productive about 87% or about 30% of the time in an earlier analysis. A later analysis found that most CMV-associated TCR beta chains appeared HLA-restricted.

Vbeta (60) and Jbeta (13) primers were used in the PCR. Sequencing was performed with immunoSEQ multiplex PCR; in TCRdb, only in-frame clones are kept and a portion is missing. The sample shows roughly 98,000 clones, roughly 80% of them seen only once. The sample was PBMCs. The sequence was collected from a middle-aged man in good health and CMV-seronegative.

The CDR3 here is CASSLDGRQGNYGYTF. The CDR3 coding sequence is TGTGCCAGCAGCTTAGATGGCCGACAGGGTAACTATGGCTACACCTTC. The rearrangement links TRBV7-9 to TRBJ1-2, with 7 positions matching TRBD1. J gave up 1 base and V 1 base, and 6 bases lay outside the gene matches. Germline V gene lookup returns CDR1 SEHNR and CDR2 FQNEAQ (reference sequence). The CDR3 covers 16 residues.